The table lists the clone carrying this T cell receptor beta chain with a few counts. The data were obtained in a study of response to subunit inactivated influenza vaccine. TCRdb recomputed calls from the RT-PCR reads with MiXCR, one row per CDR3 protein. The table shows 500,000 to 600,000 distinct CDR3 sequences, with 10% to 15% occurring only once. Germline CDR1 reads MNHEY; CDR2 reads SVGEGT. V lost 8 bases to trimming and J lost 4 bases, with 17 bases between them. This CDR3 contains 14 residues. The rearrangement links TRBV6-2 or TRBV6-3 to TRBJ2-5; tentative D call: TRBD1 (6 bases). This sequence was found in a man between 50 and 59 years old who received an inactivated influenza vaccine. The material was PBMCs from blood, obtained 45 days after vaccination. CDR3 nucleotide sequence: TGTGCCAGCTCAACCAGGAGCAGGGGAGAGACCCAGTACTTC. Its protein is CASSTRSRGETQYF.